This T cell receptor beta chain was identified during a study of T cells after posttransplantation cyclophosphamide. As concerns this clone: As yet, its antigen is unknown.

The CDR3 has 13 amino acids. In germline, CDR1 is SGHRS, CDR2 YFSETQ. A marrow graft followed busulfan-fludarabine conditioning, with cyclophosphamide on days +3 and +4. Profiled with immunoSEQ multiplex PCR; TCRdb holds only in-frame clones, not every one. Captured here are fewer than 12,000 clones, none seen once; the top ten comprise more than 11%. Study results and caveats: After PTCy, TRB diversity resembled that of CNI/methotrexate controls.

This chain connects TRBV5-1 to TRBJ2-5; 10 nucleotides align to TRBD1. The J call is doubtful: the DNA matches TRBJ2-7 better. This clonotype was obtained from a female patient aged 40-50 years who received an allogeneic stem cell transplant from a related donor, was CMV-positive, and had no GVHD. Some T cells may trace back to the graft donor. This material consisted of PBMCs, taken after allogeneic stem cell transplant with posttransplant cyclophosphamide. The CDR3: CASRRQGAYEQYF. CDR3 in DNA: TGCGCCAGCAGACGACAGGGGGCTTACGAGCAGTACTTC.